One TCR beta chain is described in this entry. Antigen specificity is unknown. The CDR3 contains 18 residues. Germline V gene lookup returns CDR1 MGHRA and CDR2 YSYEKL. Trimming took 1 base from V and 10 from J; bases not matched to a gene: 11. The data stem from a study of cytomegalovirus exposure and HLA in healthy donors. Overall study: It was reported in a later analysis that the same platform had been used for the 120 or so validation repertoires as for the 550 to 700 first-cohort repertoires. General study points: Most TCR sequences were uncommon, yet certain public TCRs appeared in many donors.

The repertoire was sequenced with immunoSEQ multiplex PCR; TCRdb's copy has only in-frame clones and lacks some. The table shows about 170,000 clones, with just under 90% occurring only once. This chain connects TRBV4-1 to TRBJ2-1; 15 bases align to TRBD2. The source is a woman in her twenties or thirties in good health and CMV-seronegative. Sequencing was carried out using PBMCs. The CDR3 protein is CASSQGGTSGGPLEEQFF. Written as DNA, the CDR3 is TGCGCCAGCAGCCAAGGGGGGACTAGCGGGGGGCCCCTGGAGGAGCAGTTCTTC.